This T cell receptor beta chain was sequenced during a study of early T cells in non-severe SARS-CoV-2 infection. Individual cDNA molecules were tagged with unique molecular identifiers, the study reported. In TCRdb, the 5' RACE reads were re-called with MiXCR into one record per CDR3 protein. The sample gives roughly 50,000 distinct CDR3 sequences, around 5.6% of which show up once; about 4.4% is in the top ten. The trim removed 5 bases at V and 6 bases at J, leaving 4 bases unmatched. CDR3 length: 14 amino acids. From germline, CDR1 is SGHTA and CDR2 FQGNSA. This clonotype was recorded many times. The sequence was obtained from an adult who was a healthcare worker with PCR-confirmed SARS-CoV-2 infection or an uninfected control (not recorded which). The chain employs TRBV7-2 and TRBJ1-4, with 9 positions matching TRBD1. Sequencing was carried out using whole blood. The CDR3: CASSPGQGYEKLFF. The CDR3 DNA sequence: TGTGCCAGCAGCCCCGGACAGGGGTATGAAAAACTGTTTTTT.